This TCR beta chain derives from a study of human T cells and chemical hapten exposure. Noted time point: patch test 1, 2 weeks after DPC sensitization. Treatment specified: therapeutic diphenylcyclopropenone sensitization with weekly scalp DPC. It was from unfractionated whole blood that total RNA was extracted. This clonotype has a handful of counts. Antigen: not known. Broader study findings: Against controls, expanded TCRs gave rise to significantly more large CDR3 similarity clusters. Among TCRs, those above 1 in 1000 frequency were unaffected by DPC sensitization.

TCRdb re-analysed the RACE reads in MiXCR, keeping a single row per CDR3 protein. The sample shows some 83,000 distinct CDR3 sequences, around 10% of them seen only once. This CDR3 has 15 amino acids. Trimming cost V 6 bases and J 0 bases, with 11 bases left between them. CDR1 is MNHEY and CDR2 is SVGAGI in the germline V gene. The specimen was whole blood, collected in connection with sensitization to the hapten diphenylcyclopropenone (DPC). The chain combines TRBV6-5 with TRBJ1-4; D is unclear. The receptor was derived from a woman between 50 and 59 years old with alopecia areata. Some clones in this sample may be carry-over from other donors' samples. The CDR3 region has the DNA TGTGCCAGCAGGACGGGTAGATCAACTAATGAAAAACTGTTTTTT. This codes for CASRTGRSTNEKLFF.